This TCR beta chain was sequenced for a study of shared clonotypes between healthy human individuals. The overall study: CD8 memory received one plate per donor, CD8 naive two, CD4 memory three and CD4 naive three.

Researchers ran the assay at a deep level. Data came from immunoSEQ multiplex PCR; TCRdb stores just in-frame clones and leaves some out. The sample lists about 1.5 million clones, approximately 97% occurring once. The V segment lost 5 bases and the J segment 0 bases; nucleotides outside the gene matches: 5. The CDR3 spans 17 residues. Germline-derived CDR1 and CDR2 are SGHNT and YENEEA. The sample consisted of naive CD4+ T cells sorted from blood. As for subset: CD45RA+ positively selected. The receptor comes from a man aged 25 to 40 in good health. The V and J genes are TRBV11-3 and TRBJ2-6; 9 bases match TRBD1. CDR3 sequence: CASSPVGQGSGANVLTF. In DNA, the CDR3 is TGTGCCAGCAGCCCAGTGGGACAGGGCTCTGGGGCCAACGTCCTGACTTTC.